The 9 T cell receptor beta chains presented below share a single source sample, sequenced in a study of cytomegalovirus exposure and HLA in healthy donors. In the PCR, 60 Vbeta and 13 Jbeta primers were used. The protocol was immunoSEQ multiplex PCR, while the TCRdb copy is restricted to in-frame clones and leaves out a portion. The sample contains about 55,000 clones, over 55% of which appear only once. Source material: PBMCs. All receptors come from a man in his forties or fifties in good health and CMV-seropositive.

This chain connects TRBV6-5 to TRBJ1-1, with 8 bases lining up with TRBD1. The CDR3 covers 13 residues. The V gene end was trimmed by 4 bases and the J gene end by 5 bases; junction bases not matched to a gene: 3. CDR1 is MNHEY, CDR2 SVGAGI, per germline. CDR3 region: CASSWTGRTEAFF. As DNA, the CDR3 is TGTGCCAGCAGTTGGACAGGGCGAACTGAAGCTTTCTTT.

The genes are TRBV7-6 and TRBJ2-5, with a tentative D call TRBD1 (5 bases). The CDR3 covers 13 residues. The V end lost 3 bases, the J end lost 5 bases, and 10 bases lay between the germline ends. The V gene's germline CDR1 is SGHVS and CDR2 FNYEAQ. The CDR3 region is CASSLGPVETQYF. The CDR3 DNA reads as TGTGCCAGCAGCTTGGGGCCGGTGGAGACCCAGTACTTC.

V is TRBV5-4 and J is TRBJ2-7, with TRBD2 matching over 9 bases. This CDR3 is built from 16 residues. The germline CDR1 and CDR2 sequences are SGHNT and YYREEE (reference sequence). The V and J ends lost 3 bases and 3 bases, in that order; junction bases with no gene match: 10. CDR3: CASSSGLARFIYEQYF. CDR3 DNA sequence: TGTGCCAGCAGCTCGGGACTAGCTCGCTTCATCTACGAGCAGTACTTC.

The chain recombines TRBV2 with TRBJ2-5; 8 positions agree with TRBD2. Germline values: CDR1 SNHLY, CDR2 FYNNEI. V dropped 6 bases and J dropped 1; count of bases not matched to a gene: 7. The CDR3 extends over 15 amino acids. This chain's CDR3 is CASSRSGTSQETQYF. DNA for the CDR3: TGTGCCAGCAGCCGAAGTGGGACTAGCCAAGAGACCCAGTACTTC.

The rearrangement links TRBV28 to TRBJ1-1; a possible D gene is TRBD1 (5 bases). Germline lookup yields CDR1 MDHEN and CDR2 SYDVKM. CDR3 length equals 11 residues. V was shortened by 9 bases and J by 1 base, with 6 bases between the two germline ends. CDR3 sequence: CASTGNTEAFF. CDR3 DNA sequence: TGTGCCAGTACAGGGAACACTGAAGCTTTCTTT. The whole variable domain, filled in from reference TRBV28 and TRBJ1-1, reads DVKVTQSSRYLVKRTGEKVFLECVQDMDHENMFWYRQDPGLGLRLIYFSYDVKMKEKGDIPEGYSVSREKKERFSLILESASTNQTSMYLCASTGNTEAFFGQGTRLTVV.

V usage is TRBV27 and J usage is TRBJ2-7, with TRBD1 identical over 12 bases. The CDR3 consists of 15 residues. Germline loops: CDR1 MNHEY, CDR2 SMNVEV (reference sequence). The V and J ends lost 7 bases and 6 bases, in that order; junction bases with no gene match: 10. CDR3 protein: CASTESGTGGFEQYF. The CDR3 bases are TGTGCCAGCACCGAGTCCGGGACAGGGGGCTTCGAGCAGTACTTC.

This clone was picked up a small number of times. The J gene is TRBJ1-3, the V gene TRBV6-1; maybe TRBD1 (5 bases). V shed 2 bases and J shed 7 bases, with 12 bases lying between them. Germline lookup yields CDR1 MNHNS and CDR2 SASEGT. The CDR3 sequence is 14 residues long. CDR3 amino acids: CASSERLGGNTIYF. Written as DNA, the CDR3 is TGTGCCAGCAGTGAAAGGCTGGGGGGGAACACCATATATTTT.

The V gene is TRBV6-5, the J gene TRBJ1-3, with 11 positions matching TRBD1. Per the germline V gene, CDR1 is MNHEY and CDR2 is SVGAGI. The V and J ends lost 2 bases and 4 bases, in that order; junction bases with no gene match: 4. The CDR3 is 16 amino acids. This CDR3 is CASSYRDRGRGNTIYF. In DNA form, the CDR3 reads TGTGCCAGCAGTTACCGGGACAGGGGGAGAGGAAACACCATATATTTT.

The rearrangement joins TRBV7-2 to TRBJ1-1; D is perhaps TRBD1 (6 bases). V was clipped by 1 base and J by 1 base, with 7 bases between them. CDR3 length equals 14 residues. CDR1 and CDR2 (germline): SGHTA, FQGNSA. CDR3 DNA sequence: TGTGCCAGCAGCTTAGGAGGGGGGAACACTGAAGCTTTCTTT. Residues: CASSLGGGNTEAFF.